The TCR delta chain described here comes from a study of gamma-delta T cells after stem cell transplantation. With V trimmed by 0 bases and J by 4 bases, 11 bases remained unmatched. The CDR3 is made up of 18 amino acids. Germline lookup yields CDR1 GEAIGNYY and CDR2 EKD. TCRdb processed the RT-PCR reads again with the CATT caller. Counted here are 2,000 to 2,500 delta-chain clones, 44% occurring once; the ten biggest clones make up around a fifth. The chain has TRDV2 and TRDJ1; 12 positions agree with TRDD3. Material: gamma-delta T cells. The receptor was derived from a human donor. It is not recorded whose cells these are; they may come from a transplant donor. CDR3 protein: CACDTIPTGGYFGDKLIF. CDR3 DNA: TGTGCCTGTGACACCATTCCTACTGGGGGATACTTCGGCGATAAACTCATCTTT.